What follows is one T cell receptor (beta chain) and its context. TCRdb processed the 5' RACE reads anew with MiXCR; each CDR3 protein has one entry. Of under 350,000 distinct CDR3 sequences in the sample, around 9.7% were seen once. The V gene end was trimmed by 6 bases and the J gene end by 5 bases; junction bases not matched to a gene: 9. The CDR3 is made up of 15 amino acids. This sample is drawn from a study of identical twins. The donors were all healthy and Caucasian. The sample also formed part of further work on yellow fever vaccine responses in identical twins.

Specimen: CD8+ T cells sorted from blood. The receptor's source is a woman in her late teens or twenties in good health. The chain uses TRBV12-3 or TRBV12-4 and TRBJ2-3, with 9 bases aligning to TRBD2. The CDR3 sequence is CASSPEAGGRDTQYF. CDR3 nucleotide sequence: TGTGCCAGCAGCCCAGAGGCGGGGGGGCGAGATACGCAGTATTTT.